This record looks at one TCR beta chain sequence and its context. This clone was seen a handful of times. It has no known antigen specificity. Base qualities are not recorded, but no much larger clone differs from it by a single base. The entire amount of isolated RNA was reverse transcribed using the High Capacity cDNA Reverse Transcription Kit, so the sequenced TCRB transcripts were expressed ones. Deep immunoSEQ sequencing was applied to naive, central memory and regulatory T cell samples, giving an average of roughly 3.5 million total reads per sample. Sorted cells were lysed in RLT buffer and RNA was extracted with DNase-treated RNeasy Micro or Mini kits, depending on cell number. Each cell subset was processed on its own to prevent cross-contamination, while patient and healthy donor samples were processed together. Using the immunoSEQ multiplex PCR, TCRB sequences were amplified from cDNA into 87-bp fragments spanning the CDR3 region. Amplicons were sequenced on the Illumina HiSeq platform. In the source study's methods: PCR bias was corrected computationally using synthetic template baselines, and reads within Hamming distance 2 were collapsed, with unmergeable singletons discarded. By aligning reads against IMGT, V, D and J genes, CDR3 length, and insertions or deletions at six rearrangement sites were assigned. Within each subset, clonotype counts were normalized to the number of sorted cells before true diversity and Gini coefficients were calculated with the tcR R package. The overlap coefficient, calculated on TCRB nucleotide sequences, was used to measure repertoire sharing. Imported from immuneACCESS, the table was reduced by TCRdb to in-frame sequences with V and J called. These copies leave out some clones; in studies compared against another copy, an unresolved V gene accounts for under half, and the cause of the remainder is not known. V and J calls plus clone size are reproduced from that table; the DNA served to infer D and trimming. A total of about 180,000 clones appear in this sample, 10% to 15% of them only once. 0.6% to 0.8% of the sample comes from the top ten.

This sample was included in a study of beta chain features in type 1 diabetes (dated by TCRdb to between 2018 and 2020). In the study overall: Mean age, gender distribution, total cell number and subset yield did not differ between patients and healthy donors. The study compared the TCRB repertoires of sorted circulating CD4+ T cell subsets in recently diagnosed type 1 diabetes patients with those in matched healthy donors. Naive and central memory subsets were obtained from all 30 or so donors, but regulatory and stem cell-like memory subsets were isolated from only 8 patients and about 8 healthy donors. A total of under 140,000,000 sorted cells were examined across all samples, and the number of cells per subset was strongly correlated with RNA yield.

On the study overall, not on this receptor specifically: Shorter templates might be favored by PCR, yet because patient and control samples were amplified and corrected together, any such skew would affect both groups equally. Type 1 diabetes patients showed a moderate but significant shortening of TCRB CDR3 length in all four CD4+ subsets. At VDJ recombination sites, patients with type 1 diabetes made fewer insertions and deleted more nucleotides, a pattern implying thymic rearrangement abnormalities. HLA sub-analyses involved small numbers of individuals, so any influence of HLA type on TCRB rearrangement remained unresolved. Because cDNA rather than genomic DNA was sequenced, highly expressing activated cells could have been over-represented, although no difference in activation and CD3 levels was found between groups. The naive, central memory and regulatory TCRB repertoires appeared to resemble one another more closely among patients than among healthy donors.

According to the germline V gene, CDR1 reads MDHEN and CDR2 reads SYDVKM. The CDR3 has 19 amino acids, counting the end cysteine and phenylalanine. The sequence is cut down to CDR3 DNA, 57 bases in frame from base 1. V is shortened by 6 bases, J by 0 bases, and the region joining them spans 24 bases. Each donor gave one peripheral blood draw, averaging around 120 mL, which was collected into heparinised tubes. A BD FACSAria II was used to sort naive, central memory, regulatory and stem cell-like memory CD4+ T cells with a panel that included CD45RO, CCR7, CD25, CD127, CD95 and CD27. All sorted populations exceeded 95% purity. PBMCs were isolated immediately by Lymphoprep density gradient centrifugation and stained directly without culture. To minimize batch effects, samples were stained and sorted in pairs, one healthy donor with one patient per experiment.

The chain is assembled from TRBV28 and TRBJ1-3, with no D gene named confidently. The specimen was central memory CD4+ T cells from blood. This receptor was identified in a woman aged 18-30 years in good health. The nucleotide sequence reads TGTGCCAGCAGCTCGATTGAGGGTTTCCCTCCGGTCTCTGGAAACACCATATATTTT. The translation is CASSSIEGFPPVSGNTIYF.